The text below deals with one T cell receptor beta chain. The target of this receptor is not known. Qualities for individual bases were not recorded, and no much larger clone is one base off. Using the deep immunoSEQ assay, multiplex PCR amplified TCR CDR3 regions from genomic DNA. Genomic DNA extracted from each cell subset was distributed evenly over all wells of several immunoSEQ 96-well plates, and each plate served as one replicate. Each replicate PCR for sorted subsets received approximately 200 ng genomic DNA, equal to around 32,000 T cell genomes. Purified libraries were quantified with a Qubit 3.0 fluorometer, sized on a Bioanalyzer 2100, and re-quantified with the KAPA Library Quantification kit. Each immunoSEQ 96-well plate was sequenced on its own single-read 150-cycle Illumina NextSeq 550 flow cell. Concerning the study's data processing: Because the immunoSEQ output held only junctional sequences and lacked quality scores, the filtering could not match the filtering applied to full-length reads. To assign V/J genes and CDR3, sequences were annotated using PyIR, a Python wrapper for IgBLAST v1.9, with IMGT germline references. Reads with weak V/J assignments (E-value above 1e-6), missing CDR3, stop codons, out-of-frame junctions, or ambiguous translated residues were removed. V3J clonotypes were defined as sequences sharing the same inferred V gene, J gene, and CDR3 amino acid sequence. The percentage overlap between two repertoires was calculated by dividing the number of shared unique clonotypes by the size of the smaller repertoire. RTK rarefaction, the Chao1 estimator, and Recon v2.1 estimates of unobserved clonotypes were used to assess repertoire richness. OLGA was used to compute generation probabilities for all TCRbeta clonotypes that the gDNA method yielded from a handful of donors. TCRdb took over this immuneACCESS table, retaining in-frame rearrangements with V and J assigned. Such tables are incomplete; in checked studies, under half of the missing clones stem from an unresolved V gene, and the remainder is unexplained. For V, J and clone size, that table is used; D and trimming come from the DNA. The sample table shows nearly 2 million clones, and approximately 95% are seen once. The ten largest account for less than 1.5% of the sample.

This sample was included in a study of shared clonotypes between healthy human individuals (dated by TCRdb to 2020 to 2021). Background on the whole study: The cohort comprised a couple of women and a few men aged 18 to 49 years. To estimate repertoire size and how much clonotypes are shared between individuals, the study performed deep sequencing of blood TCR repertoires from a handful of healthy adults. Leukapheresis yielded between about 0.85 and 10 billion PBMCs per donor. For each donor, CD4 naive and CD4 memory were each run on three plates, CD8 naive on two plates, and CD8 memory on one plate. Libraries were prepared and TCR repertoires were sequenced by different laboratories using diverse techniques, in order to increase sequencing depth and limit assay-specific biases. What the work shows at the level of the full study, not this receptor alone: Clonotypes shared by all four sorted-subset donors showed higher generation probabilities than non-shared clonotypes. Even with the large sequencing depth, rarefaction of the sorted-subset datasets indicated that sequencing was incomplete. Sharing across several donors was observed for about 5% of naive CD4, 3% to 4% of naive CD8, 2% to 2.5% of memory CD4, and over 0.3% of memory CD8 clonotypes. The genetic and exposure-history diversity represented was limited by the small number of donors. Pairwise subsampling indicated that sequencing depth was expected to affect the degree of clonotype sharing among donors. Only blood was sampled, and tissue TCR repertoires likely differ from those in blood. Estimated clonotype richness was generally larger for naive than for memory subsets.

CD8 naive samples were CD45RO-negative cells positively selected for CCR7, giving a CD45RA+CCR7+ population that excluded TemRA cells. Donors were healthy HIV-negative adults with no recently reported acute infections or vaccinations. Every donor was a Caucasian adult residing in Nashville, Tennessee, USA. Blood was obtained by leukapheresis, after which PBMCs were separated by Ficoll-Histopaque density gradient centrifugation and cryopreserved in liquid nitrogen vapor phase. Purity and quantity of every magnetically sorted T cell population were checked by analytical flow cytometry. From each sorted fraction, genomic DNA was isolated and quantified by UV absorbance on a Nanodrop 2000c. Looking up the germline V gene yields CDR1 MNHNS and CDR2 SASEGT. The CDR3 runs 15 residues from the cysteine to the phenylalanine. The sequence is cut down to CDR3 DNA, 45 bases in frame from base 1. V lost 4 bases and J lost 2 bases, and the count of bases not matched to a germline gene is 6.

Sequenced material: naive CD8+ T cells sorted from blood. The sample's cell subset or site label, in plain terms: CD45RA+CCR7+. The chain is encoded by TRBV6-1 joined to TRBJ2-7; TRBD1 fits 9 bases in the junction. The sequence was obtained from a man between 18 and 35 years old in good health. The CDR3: CASSVGQGSTYEQYF. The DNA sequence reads TGTGCCAGCAGTGTCGGACAGGGGAGCACCTACGAGCAGTACTTC.